Presented here are 3 T cell receptor beta chains from one specimen sequenced in a study of T cell changes during pregnancy in multiple sclerosis. Measured with immunoSEQ multiplex PCR; TCRdb has only the in-frame clones, and not every one. The sample holds fewer than 40,000 clones, 91% seen once. The sequencing here drew on CD4+ T cells from peripheral blood mononuclear cells, taken in the second trimester of pregnancy. All receptors derive from a female donor in good health, enrolled as a control in a pregnancy study.

The chain is built from TRBV4-1 and TRBJ1-4; D ambiguous. CDR3 length equals 14 residues. V shed 4 bases and J shed 7 bases, with 13 bases lying between them. The V gene's germline CDR1 is MGHRA and CDR2 YSYEKL. The CDR3 sequence is CASSPPQRIEKLFF. The CDR3 DNA reads as TGCGCCAGCAGCCCCCCACAACGTATTGAAAAACTGTTTTTT.

The genes are TRBV2 and TRBJ2-7; 9 bases are shared with TRBD1. V lost 9 bases to trimming and J lost 1 base; unmatched junction nucleotides: 1. The CDR3 is 12 amino acids. Germline values: CDR1 SNHLY, CDR2 FYNNEI. The CDR3 region is CARGTGSYEQYF. CDR3 bases: TGTGCCAGAGGGACAGGGTCCTACGAGCAGTACTTC. Together with reference TRBV2 and TRBJ2-7, the CDR3 gives the full variable domain: EPEVTQTPSHQVTQMGQEVILRCVPISNHLYFYWYRQILGQKVEFLVSFYNNEISEKSEIFDDQFSVERPDGSNFTLKIRSTKLEDSAMYFCARGTGSYEQYFGPGTRLTVT.

This clone was observed once. The CDR3 region has the DNA TGTGCCAGCAGCGTTGATCTAAATGAGCAGTTCTTC. Translation gives CASSVDLNEQFF. The chain combines TRBV9 with TRBJ2-1; D is undetermined. The germline V gene encodes CDR1 SGDLS and CDR2 YYNGEE. The CDR3 is 12 residues long. The germline V and J ends were trimmed by 2 bases and 7 bases, with 7 bases remaining between them.